The 8 T cell receptor beta chains below come from one sample, sequenced in a study of cytomegalovirus exposure and HLA in healthy donors. Vbeta (60) and Jbeta (13) primers were used in the PCR. Using immunoSEQ multiplex PCR, the repertoire was profiled, and TCRdb retains in-frame clones only, with some absent. The sample consists of under 200,000 clones, roughly 73% of them appearing once. Sequenced sample: PBMCs. These receptors all come from a woman between 40 and 55 years old in good health and CMV-seropositive.

The V call is TRBV11-2, the J call TRBJ2-5, with TRBD2 matching over 11 bases. This CDR3 is built from 14 residues. V shed 6 bases, J shed 3 bases, and the junction held 3 bases outside the gene matches. Germline V CDR1 and CDR2: SGHAT, FQNNGV. DNA for the CDR3: TGTGCCAGCAGTCAGGGACTAGCGGAAGAGACCCAGTACTTC. Residues: CASSQGLAEETQYF.

The chain recombines TRBV27 with TRBJ2-7, with D maybe TRBD2 (5 bases). The CDR3 sequence is 15 residues long. V was clipped by 3 bases and J by 1 base, with 13 bases between them. CDR1 and CDR2 from the germline V gene are MNHEY and SMNVEV (reference sequence). Here the CDR3 DNA reads TGTGCCAGCAGTTTGGTAGAGAGGGCTTCCTACGAGCAGTACTTC. Residues: CASSLVERASYEQYF.

The table lists this clone with a few counts. This chain joins TRBV4-2 and TRBJ2-7; 10 bases fit TRBD2. V shed 6 bases, J shed 1 base, and the junction held 6 bases outside the gene matches. Per the germline V gene, CDR1 is LGHNA and CDR2 is YNFKEQ. The CDR3 length is 15 residues. DNA for the CDR3: TGTGCCAGCAGTTACGGACTAGCGGAATCCTACGAGCAGTACTTC. This gives the protein CASSYGLAESYEQYF.

The chain combines TRBV19 with TRBJ2-1; 12 bases line up with TRBD2. CDR3 size: 17 residues. Per germline, CDR1 LNHDA and CDR2 SQIVND (reference sequence). The V gene end was trimmed by 3 bases and the J gene end by 7 bases; junction bases not matched to a gene: 10. The CDR3 nucleotides read TGTGCCAGTAGTATCAGGGCGAGGACTAGCGGGACGAATGAGCAGTTCTTC. This translates into CASSIRARTSGTNEQFF.

The V gene is TRBV5-1, the J gene TRBJ2-2; TRBD1 matches at 8 bases. This CDR3 has 16 residues. V trimming: 4 bases; J trimming: 5 bases; junction bases outside the gene matches: 10. In germline, CDR1 is SGHRS, CDR2 YFSETQ. The CDR3 loop reads CASSPVARQGTGELFF. DNA for the CDR3: TGCGCCAGCAGCCCGGTAGCTAGACAGGGGACCGGGGAGCTGTTTTTT.

This chain links TRBV28 with TRBJ2-1, with 9 positions matching TRBD1. The germline V gene has CDR1 MDHEN and CDR2 SYDVKM. Germline trimming cut 6 bases from V and 9 bases from J; bases unmatched to any gene: 9. This CDR3 is built from 14 residues. CDR3 in amino acids: CASSRGQGGTEQFF. Here the CDR3 DNA reads TGTGCCAGCAGCCGGGGACAGGGTGGGACTGAGCAGTTCTTC.

V gene TRBV19 combines with J gene TRBJ1-3; D remains unclear. CDR1 and CDR2 (germline): LNHDA, SQIVND (reference sequence). The V end was cut by 7 bases, the J end by 0 bases, with 10 bases between. CDR3 length: 14 amino acids. The CDR3 protein is CASIKGASGNTIYF. The CDR3 DNA sequence: TGTGCCAGTATAAAGGGAGCCTCTGGAAACACCATATATTTT.

The chain employs TRBV25-1 and TRBJ2-7; D not certain. This CDR3 has 15 amino acids. Trimming took off 3 bases at V and 7 bases at J, with 19 bases between the two ends. Germline V gene sequence: CDR1 MGHDK, CDR2 SYGVNS. CDR3 bases: TGTGCCAGCAGTGATCCGTCCGAGAGCCACCGGGAGCAGTACTTC. Translation gives CASSDPSESHREQYF.